The 15 T cell receptor beta chains below all came from one sample that was sequenced in a study of blood T cell repertoires in COVID-19. This table comes from immunoSEQ multiplex PCR, and its TCRdb copy is limited to in-frame clones, with some not included. The sample records around 190,000 clones, about 91% being singletons. The sample was PBMCs or T cells enriched from blood (not recorded which). Source of these receptors: a man between 18 and 29 years old with acute COVID-19.

The gene calls are TRBV4-1 and TRBJ1-2; D is perhaps TRBD1 (5 bases). Deletions cut 1 base from V and 6 bases from J, with 15 bases between. The germline V gene encodes CDR1 MGHRA and CDR2 YSYEKL. The CDR3 loop spans 15 amino acids. CDR3 nucleotide sequence: TGCGCCAGCAGCCAAGGGCGAACCGACAGCAATGGCTACACCTTC. This codes for CASSQGRTDSNGYTF.

The chain links TRBV24-1 to TRBJ2-1; 14 positions match TRBD2. The CDR3 contains 15 residues. The J segment lost 8 bases and the V segment lost 6 bases, leaving 5 bases of the junction unmatched. In germline, CDR1 is KGHDR, CDR2 SFDVKD. CDR3: CATSSRTSGRHEQFF. CDR3 nucleotide sequence: TGTGCCACCAGTAGCCGGACTAGCGGGAGGCATGAGCAGTTCTTC.

The J gene is TRBJ2-7, the V gene TRBV11-1; 8 bases fit TRBD2. Germline V gene lookup returns CDR1 SGHAT and CDR2 FQDESV (reference sequence). The CDR3 loop spans 14 amino acids. J gave up 4 bases and V 5 bases, and 7 bases lay outside the gene matches. The CDR3 here is CASSPGLVVYEQYF. The CDR3 DNA follows: TGTGCCAGCAGCCCGGGACTAGTTGTATACGAGCAGTACTTC.

V is TRBV30 and J is TRBJ1-6; TRBD1 is a possible D gene (6 bases). The CDR3 totals 15 residues. From germline, CDR1 is GTSNPN and CDR2 SVGIG (reference sequence). The V and J ends lost 4 bases and 2 bases respectively, with 12 bases between them. The CDR3 DNA reads as TGTGCCTGGAATTGGGGGGGCACCTATAATTCACCCCTCCACTTT. Translated: CAWNWGGTYNSPLHF.

A few counts support this clone. This chain connects TRBV30 to TRBJ2-7; 8 nucleotides match TRBD1. The germline CDR1 and CDR2 sequences are GTSNPN and SVGIG (reference sequence). This CDR3 has 16 residues. With V trimmed by 1 base and J by 4 bases, 12 bases remained unmatched. The CDR3 sequence is CAWSAPGTGRRYEQYF. The DNA for the CDR3 is TGTGCCTGGAGTGCACCCGGGACAGGTCGGAGGTACGAGCAGTACTTC.

The chain recombines TRBV7-2 with TRBJ2-5; TRBD1 matches 7 bases. CDR1 and CDR2 from the germline V gene are SGHTA and FQGNSA. The V segment lost 3 bases and the J segment 5 bases; nucleotides outside the gene matches: 3. The length of the CDR3 is 13 residues. The CDR3 coding sequence is TGTGCCAGCAGCTTGGGACAGAGGGAGACCCAGTACTTC. It yields the protein CASSLGQRETQYF.

The V call is TRBV4-3, the J call TRBJ2-1; D is uncertain. The CDR3 has 13 residues. The V end was cut by 4 bases, the J end by 4 bases, with 8 bases between. Germline V gives CDR1 LGHNA, CDR2 YSLEER. The CDR3 is CASSPSRYNEQFF. For the CDR3, the DNA is TGCGCCAGCAGCCCTTCCCGGTACAATGAGCAGTTCTTC.

J is TRBJ2-3 and V is TRBV19; TRBD1 agrees at 9 bases. The CDR3 totals 15 residues. The J segment lost 4 bases and the V segment lost 6 bases, leaving 8 bases of the junction unmatched. From germline, CDR1 is LNHDA and CDR2 SQIVND (reference sequence). The CDR3 region is CASRGMGQGADTQYF. Written as DNA, the CDR3 is TGTGCCAGTAGGGGGATGGGACAGGGAGCAGATACGCAGTATTTT.

This clone has just one count. This chain links TRBV11-1 with TRBJ2-1; D gene ambiguous. With 1 base removed from V and 4 bases from J, the gap between germline ends came to 5 bases. Germline loops: CDR1 SGHAT, CDR2 FQDESV (reference sequence). This CDR3 region has 13 residues. CDR3 loop: CASSLGRYNEQFF. CDR3 DNA sequence: TGTGCCAGCAGCTTAGGTCGTTACAATGAGCAGTTCTTC.

The genes are TRBV11-1 and TRBJ2-1; no firm D call. Looked up from germline, CDR1 is SGHAT and CDR2 is FQDESV (reference sequence). This CDR3 is 14 amino acids long. V was shortened by 5 bases and J by 0 bases, with 8 bases between the two germline ends. CDR3 nucleotides: TGTGCCAGCAGCCCTCAGGACTCCTACAATGAGCAGTTCTTC. The encoded protein is CASSPQDSYNEQFF. The whole variable domain, remainder taken from reference TRBV11-1 and TRBJ2-1, is EAEVAQSPRYKITEKSQAVAFWCDPISGHATLYWYRQILGQGPELLVQFQDESVVDDSQLPKDRFSAERLKGVDSTLKIQPAELGDSAMYLCASSPQDSYNEQFFGPGTRLTVL.

The chain links TRBV11-2 to TRBJ1-4; tentatively, D is TRBD1 (5 bases). Trimming pared 5 bases from V and 8 bases from J, leaving 15 bases between. This CDR3 is 14 amino acids long. Per germline, CDR1 SGHAT and CDR2 FQNNGV. CDR3 DNA: TGTGCCAGCAGCGGTCGGCAGGGTGTAGAAAAACTGTTTTTT. This codes for CASSGRQGVEKLFF.

This chain uses TRBV28 with TRBJ2-1; TRBD2 aligns across 11 bases. V shed 6 bases, J shed 9 bases, and the junction held 7 bases outside the gene matches. The CDR3 is 14 residues long. Germline V gene lookup returns CDR1 MDHEN and CDR2 SYDVKM. DNA of the CDR3: TGTGCCAGCAGCCTTAGCGGGAGGGCCAGTGAGCAGTTCTTC. Its translation is CASSLSGRASEQFF.

The CDR3 spells CASRLGAVNTEAFF. The CDR3 nucleotides read TGCGCCAGCAGGTTAGGGGCTGTTAACACTGAAGCTTTCTTT. The chain is built from TRBV10-2 and TRBJ1-1; D perhaps matches TRBD1 (5 bases). The CDR3 length is 14 residues. Trimming cost V 6 bases and J 2 bases, with 13 bases left between them. Germline V gene sequence: CDR1 WSHSY, CDR2 SAAADI.

The chain joins TRBV5-1 to TRBJ2-7, with 8 bases lining up with TRBD2. Germline lookup yields CDR1 SGHRS and CDR2 YFSETQ. The CDR3 runs 18 residues. Losses at the gene ends were 1 base for V and 0 bases for J; bases not matched to a gene: 12. CDR3: CASSLYGSGVLDSYEQYF. In DNA, the CDR3 is TGCGCCAGCAGCTTGTATGGTAGCGGGGTCCTCGACTCCTACGAGCAGTACTTC.

The V gene is TRBV5-1, the J gene TRBJ2-5; D is perhaps TRBD2 (6 bases). The CDR3 length is 16 residues. Germline assignment: CDR1 SGHRS and CDR2 YFSETQ. Trimming took off 0 bases at V and 2 bases at J, with 14 bases between the two ends. The CDR3 loop is CASSLGLGPAQETQYF. The CDR3 DNA reads as TGCGCCAGCAGCTTGGGACTAGGCCCCGCACAAGAGACCCAGTACTTC.